Reported below is one TCR beta chain. The antigen is unknown. This specimen comes from a study of T-cell memory formation after mild COVID-19. Study-level background: Clustering of TCRs was largely donor specific.

General study results and limits: CM and EM subsets held most contracting CD4+ clones; EMRA held CD8+ ones.

V shed 4 bases, J shed 2 bases, and the junction held 6 bases outside the gene matches. The length of the CDR3 is 15 residues. The germline gives CDR1 KGHSH, CDR2 LQKENI. Via MiXCR, TCRdb re-called the 5' RACE reads, giving one row per CDR3 protein. The data hold 300,000 to 400,000 distinct CDR3 sequences, with over 25% observed a single time. The chain links TRBV18 to TRBJ1-1; TRBD1 aligns across 8 bases. This receptor was identified in an adult woman who had mild COVID-19 (a few samples of this study predate the infection). Cell type and time point are not known. What was sequenced was PBMCs or a T cell subset sorted from them (not recorded which). CDR3 sequence (DNA): TGTGCCAGCTCACTTAGGACAGGGACTAACACTGAAGCTTTCTTT. It is translated as CASSLRTGTNTEAFF.